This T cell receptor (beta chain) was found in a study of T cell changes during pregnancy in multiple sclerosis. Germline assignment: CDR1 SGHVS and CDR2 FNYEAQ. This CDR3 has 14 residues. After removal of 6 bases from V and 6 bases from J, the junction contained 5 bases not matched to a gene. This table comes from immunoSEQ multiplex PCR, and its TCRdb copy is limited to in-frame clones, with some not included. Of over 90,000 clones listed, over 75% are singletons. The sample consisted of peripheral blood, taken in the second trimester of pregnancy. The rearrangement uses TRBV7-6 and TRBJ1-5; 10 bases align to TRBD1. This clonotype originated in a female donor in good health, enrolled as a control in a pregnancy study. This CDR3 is CASSWGQGSQPQHF. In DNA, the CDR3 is TGTGCCAGCAGTTGGGGACAGGGGAGTCAGCCCCAGCATTTT.